Detailed here is one TCR beta chain. CDR3 length: 16 amino acids. The germline gives CDR1 SEHNR, CDR2 FQNEAQ (reference sequence). With 5 bases clipped from V and 4 bases from J, the junction kept 12 bases outside the gene matches. The method was immunoSEQ multiplex PCR; TCRdb's version includes in-frame clones alone and lacks a portion of them. The data hold 380,000 or so clones, with 88% observed a single time. Treatment given: about 20 received Ad26.COV2.S at low or high dose, single or two shots; five or six received placebo; per-sample allocation not given. Sampling occurred on day 63 after the first vaccine or placebo injection. These data are taken from a study of Ad26.COV2.S vaccination and SARS-CoV-2 variants.

The V and J genes are TRBV7-9 and TRBJ2-7; 9 bases are a match to TRBD1. The sequence was collected from a person aged 18-65 years who received the Ad26.COV2.S COVID-19 vaccine or a placebo. The starting material was peripheral blood, obtained in a trial of Ad26.COV2.S vaccine versus placebo. The CDR3 nucleotides are TGTGCCAGCAGCCCCACCCCGGGACAGGGAAGATACGAGCAGTACTTC. Residues: CASSPTPGQGRYEQYF.